This section outlines one T cell receptor beta chain sequence together with its context. The V end lost 1 base, the J end lost 8 bases, and 14 bases lay between the germline ends. CDR1 and CDR2 (germline): SQVTM, ANQGSEA. This CDR3 spans 13 amino acids. The sample originates from a study of early T cells in non-severe SARS-CoV-2 infection. The wider study: Sequencing was performed on bulk RNA from unsorted whole blood, leaving chains unpaired.

TCRdb re-called the 5' RACE reads with MiXCR, one entry per CDR3 protein. Of about 110,000 distinct CDR3 sequences listed, about 12% are singletons. The sample taken for sequencing was whole blood. The clonotype originates from an adult who was a healthcare worker with PCR-confirmed SARS-CoV-2 infection or an uninfected control (not recorded which). J is TRBJ1-2 and V is TRBV29-1; a possible D gene is TRBD1 (5 bases). Written as DNA, the CDR3 is TGCAGCGTTGAAGTGGGGCAGGGTTGGGGCTACACCTTC. Protein sequence: CSVEVGQGWGYTF.